This T cell receptor (beta chain) is drawn from a study of control samples from healthy donors and cancer patients. TCRdb keeps only in-frame clones here, not all; method: immunoSEQ multiplex PCR. The data contain roughly 32,000 clones, roughly nine tenths of them singletons. The CDR3 runs 15 residues. Trimming removed 0 bases from V and 1 base from J; junction bases left unmatched: 3. Germline lookup yields CDR1 SGDLS and CDR2 YYNGEE. The genes are TRBV9 and TRBJ2-5; TRBD1 matches at 7 bases. The sequence was collected from a woman in her thirties or forties with lung cancer. The sequenced sample was PBMCs. This CDR3 is CASSVGQGSQETQYF. CDR3 sequence (DNA): TGTGCCAGCAGCGTAGGACAGGGATCCCAAGAGACCCAGTACTTC. Looking up the rest from reference TRBV9 and TRBJ2-5 gives the full variable domain: DSGVTQTPKHLITATGQRVTLRCSPRSGDLSVYWYQQSLDQGLQFLIQYYNGEERAKGNILERFSAQQFPDLHSELNLSSLELGDSALYFCASSVGQGSQETQYFGPGTRLLVL.